A single sample is the source of the 22 T cell receptor beta chains below, sequenced in a study of blood T cell repertoires in COVID-19. TCRdb keeps only in-frame clones here, not all; method: immunoSEQ multiplex PCR. The sample consists of under 130,000 clones, 88% of them appearing once. Sample: peripheral blood. The source is a human donor in a cohort sampled during active COVID-19.

The CDR3 DNA reads TGCGCCAGCAGCTTGGGGGGAGGTGAGCAGTACTTC. Its translation is CASSLGGGEQYF. The chain joins TRBV5-1 to TRBJ2-7; D is perhaps TRBD2 (6 bases). CDR1 and CDR2 (germline): SGHRS, YFSETQ. Trimming removed 0 bases at V and 7 bases at J, with 8 bases between. This CDR3 spans 12 amino acids.

V usage is TRBV19 and J usage is TRBJ1-5; 10 nucleotides align to TRBD1. The J segment lost 7 bases and the V segment lost 7 bases, leaving 22 bases of the junction unmatched. The germline gives CDR1 LNHDA, CDR2 SQIVND (reference sequence). This CDR3 has 19 amino acids. CDR3 DNA sequence: TGTGCCAGTACCGTTTTCCCCGGGACAGGGGATTCGTCGGGCCAGCCCCAGCATTTT. It codes for CASTVFPGTGDSSGQPQHF.

V and J are TRBV10-3 and TRBJ2-7; a weak D match, TRBD2 (6 bases). This CDR3 region has 14 residues. V lost 2 bases and J 6 bases, leaving 14 bases between the germline ends. Germline lookup yields CDR1 ENHRY and CDR2 SYGVKD. For the CDR3, the DNA is TGTGCCATCAGTGAGCCGGAGGGAATGCTCGAGCAGTACTTC. Protein product: CAISEPEGMLEQYF.

This clone was seen once. The V gene is TRBV4-2, the J gene TRBJ2-7; a weak D match, TRBD1 (6 bases). Trimming left V 1 base short and J 2 bases short, with 12 bases between. Germline V gene sequence: CDR1 LGHNA, CDR2 YNFKEQ. CDR3 length: 15 residues. The CDR3 loop reads CASSQVFGQTYEQYF. CDR3 sequence (DNA): TGTGCCAGCAGCCAAGTTTTCGGACAGACCTACGAGCAGTACTTC.

V gene TRBV3-1 (or the pseudogene TRBV3-2) combines with J gene TRBJ1-1, with 9 nucleotides matching TRBD1. After removal of 3 bases from V and 6 bases from J, the junction contained 5 bases not matched to a gene. Germline V gene lookup returns CDR1 LGHDT and CDR2 YNNKEL (reference sequence). The CDR3 is 14 amino acids. The CDR3 region is CASSHPGQGPEAFF. In nucleotides, the CDR3 is TGTGCCAGCAGCCACCCGGGACAGGGCCCTGAAGCTTTCTTT.

This rearrangement joins TRBV4-2 to TRBJ2-7; D may be TRBD2 (5 bases). The CDR3 is 15 amino acids. Germline V gene sequence: CDR1 LGHNA, CDR2 YNFKEQ. The V end was cut by 4 bases, the J end by 6 bases, with 19 bases between. The CDR3 is CASSRTSGSGGEQYF. The CDR3 coding sequence is TGTGCCAGCAGCCGCACTTCGGGGTCTGGCGGCGAGCAGTACTTC.

A single count supports this clone. The rearrangement uses TRBV2 and TRBJ2-1, with D tentatively TRBD1 (6 bases). Per the germline V gene, CDR1 is SNHLY and CDR2 is FYNNEI. The CDR3 is made up of 13 amino acids. Trimming left V 5 bases short and J 9 bases short, with 14 bases between. DNA of the CDR3: TGTGCCAGCAGTCCACAGGGTAACGGTGAGCAGTTCTTC. Its translation: CASSPQGNGEQFF.

This clone came up a few times. The J gene is TRBJ2-7, the V gene TRBV7-3, with D unclear. The CDR3 consists of 16 residues. Germline assignment: CDR1 SGHTA and CDR2 FQGTGA. V was trimmed by 3 bases and J by 1 base, leaving 16 bases between them. The CDR3: CASSFAWQVNSYEQYF. CDR3 DNA sequence: TGTGCCAGCAGCTTTGCTTGGCAGGTGAATTCCTACGAGCAGTACTTC.

The chain employs TRBV2 and TRBJ1-5; D is ambiguous. Trimming took 6 bases from V and 4 from J, leaving 7 bases between them. Per the germline V gene, CDR1 is SNHLY and CDR2 is FYNNEI. CDR3 size: 12 residues. CDR3 region: CASSPDNQPQHF. In nucleotides, the CDR3 is TGTGCCAGCAGCCCAGATAATCAGCCCCAGCATTTT.

This chain links TRBV4-3 with TRBJ1-1, with D perhaps TRBD1 (6 bases). Trimming took 0 bases from V and 2 from J, leaving 10 bases between them. The length of the CDR3 is 15 residues. In germline, CDR1 is LGHNA, CDR2 YSLEER. As DNA, the CDR3 is TGCGCCAGCAGCCAAGACACGGGACATAACACTGAAGCTTTCTTT. Amino acids: CASSQDTGHNTEAFF.

The chain has TRBV12-3 or TRBV12-4 and TRBJ2-2; no clear D gene. V lost 3 bases to trimming and J lost 4 bases, with 6 bases between them. The CDR3 runs 13 residues. DNA for the CDR3: TGTGCCAGCAGTTTGAGTAGCACCGGGGAGCTGTTTTTT. Its protein product is CASSLSSTGELFF.

V and J are TRBV4-2 and TRBJ2-2; D call uncertain. The CDR3 is 13 amino acids. CDR1 and CDR2 from the germline V gene are LGHNA and YNFKEQ. V was pared by 0 bases and J by 7 bases, with 6 bases between. CDR3: CASSQESVGELFF. The CDR3, as DNA: TGTGCCAGCAGCCAAGAATCCGTCGGGGAGCTGTTTTTT.

The rearrangement links TRBV11-2 to TRBJ1-5; D is unresolved. The length of the CDR3 is 13 residues. The V and J ends lost 5 bases and 3 bases respectively, with 8 bases between them. CDR1 is SGHAT and CDR2 is FQNNGV in the germline V gene. CDR3: CASSPRFNQPQHF. CDR3 nucleotides: TGTGCCAGCAGCCCCCGGTTCAATCAGCCCCAGCATTTT.

This chain connects TRBV5-6 to TRBJ2-7; 10 bases match TRBD1. From germline, CDR1 is SGHDT and CDR2 YYEEEE. The CDR3 totals 15 residues. Losses at the gene ends were 0 bases for V and 5 bases for J; bases not matched to a gene: 5. CDR3 protein: CASSLGDRGWDEQYF. The CDR3 nucleotides are TGTGCCAGCAGCTTGGGGGACAGGGGATGGGACGAGCAGTACTTC.

The rearrangement uses TRBV11-3 and TRBJ1-1; 7 bases match TRBD1. The CDR3 spans 14 residues. Germline assignment: CDR1 SGHNT and CDR2 YENEEA. V was pared by 4 bases and J by 3 bases, with 5 bases of the junction left unmatched. The CDR3: CASSSTGVDTEAFF. In nucleotides, the CDR3 is TGTGCCAGCAGCTCTACAGGGGTCGACACTGAAGCTTTCTTT.

The rearrangement links TRBV5-4 to TRBJ1-6, with TRBD1 matching over 9 bases. The CDR3 extends over 18 amino acids. V lost 0 bases, J lost 6 bases, and 10 bases stayed unmatched. Per germline, CDR1 SGHNT and CDR2 YYREEE (reference sequence). The CDR3 region has the DNA TGTGCCAGCAGCTTGGCCCGGGACAGGGTGGTTCGTAATTCACCCCTCCACTTT. This codes for CASSLARDRVVRNSPLHF.

The V call is TRBV6-5, the J call TRBJ1-4; no firm D call. The CDR3 consists of 14 residues. V was pared by 6 bases and J by 0 bases, with 8 bases between. Germline V lookup: CDR1 MNHEY, CDR2 SVGAGI. The CDR3 DNA is TGTGCCAGCAGACCGCTAGCAACTAATGAAAAACTGTTTTTT. Translating it yields CASRPLATNEKLFF.

This sequence joins TRBV4-3 and TRBJ2-5; 7 nucleotides align to TRBD2. The CDR3 sequence is 13 residues long. The germline V gene encodes CDR1 LGHNA and CDR2 YSLEER. V lost 5 bases to trimming and J lost 4 bases; unmatched junction nucleotides: 4. The CDR3 DNA reads TGCGCCAGCAGCGGGGACTACGGAGAGACCCAGTACTTC. Translation gives CASSGDYGETQYF.

There are a few counts of this clone. The J gene is TRBJ1-6, the V gene TRBV28; D is uncertain. In germline, CDR1 is MDHEN, CDR2 SYDVKM. Between the trimmed V and J ends, which lost 5 bases and 0 bases, there was a span of 8 bases. The CDR3 consists of 15 residues. This chain's CDR3 is CASSPLSSYNSPLHF. Here the CDR3 DNA reads TGTGCCAGCAGTCCTCTCTCCTCCTATAATTCACCCCTCCACTTT.

The sample holds one count of this clone. The chain employs TRBV5-6 and TRBJ2-2, with 9 nucleotides matching TRBD1. The length of the CDR3 is 16 residues. Germline trimming cut 4 bases from V and 6 bases from J; bases unmatched to any gene: 10. Germline values: CDR1 SGHDT, CDR2 YYEEEE. CDR3 sequence: CASSRNRGRVPGELFF. In DNA, the CDR3 is TGTGCCAGCAGCAGAAACAGGGGGCGAGTACCCGGGGAGCTGTTTTTT.

The chain recombines TRBV12-5 with TRBJ2-3; TRBD1 aligns across 9 bases. The junction had 2 bases not matched to a gene; V was cut back by 3 bases and J by 1 base. The CDR3 sequence is 15 residues long. Germline V gene sequence: CDR1 LGHNT, CDR2 FRNRAP. As DNA, the CDR3 is TGTGCTAGTGGTTTTTGGGACAGGGGCACAGATACGCAGTATTTT. This encodes CASGFWDRGTDTQYF.

This clone turned up a few times. The chain has TRBV29-1 and TRBJ2-7; D unclear. Germline CDR1 and CDR2: SQVTM and ANQGSEA. The V end lost 2 bases, the J end lost 6 bases, and 8 bases lay between the germline ends. This CDR3 spans 11 amino acids. In DNA, the CDR3 is TGCAGCGTTGAAAATTGGCCCGAGCAGTACTTC. Residues: CSVENWPEQYF.